The entry below describes one TCR beta chain. These data come from a study of blood T cell repertoires in COVID-19. At the level of the study: Italy, Spain and the United States were the sources of the convalescent and acute COVID-19 samples. In each case, the material was cDNA or gDNA derived from T cells, B-cell-depleted T cells, or PBMCs.

Germline lookup yields CDR1 SGHTA and CDR2 FQGTGA. The CDR3 covers 15 residues. V trimming: 1 base; J trimming: 4 bases; junction bases outside the gene matches: 4. In the original analysis: Amplification from reference gene primers served as the basis for estimated nucleated cell counts. Profiled with immunoSEQ multiplex PCR; TCRdb holds only in-frame clones, not every one. The V and J calls and the clone size are those of that table, but D and trimming were determined from the DNA. The sample includes under 150,000 clones, over 70% seen only once; the top ten take 1.5% to 1.8%. This clonotype was obtained from a middle-aged man with acute or convalescent COVID-19. Material: peripheral blood. V is TRBV7-3 and J is TRBJ2-3; 8 nucleotides line up with TRBD2. In nucleotides, the CDR3 is TGTGCCAGCAGCTTAAATCCGCGGGGGGCAGATACGCAGTATTTT. The encoded protein is CASSLNPRGADTQYF.